The present TCR beta chain was sequenced within a study of shared clonotypes between healthy human individuals (TCRdb year 2020). For context, the study as a whole: The cohort comprised a couple of women and a few men aged 18 to 49 years. To increase sequencing depth and limit assay-specific biases, different laboratories used diverse techniques to prepare libraries and sequence TCR repertoires. The study deeply sequenced blood TCR repertoires of roughly five healthy adults to estimate repertoire size and the extent of clonotype sharing between individuals. Between about 0.94 and 8.9 billion PBMCs per donor were obtained by leukapheresis. Per donor, three plates each were used for CD4 naive and CD4 memory, two for CD8 naive, and one for CD8 memory.

What the work shows at the level of the full study, not this receptor alone: Estimated clonotype richness was generally larger for naive than for memory subsets. Rarefaction of sorted-subset datasets indicated incomplete sequencing despite the large sequencing depth. The genetic and exposure-history diversity represented was limited by the small number of donors. Sampling was limited to blood, and TCR repertoires in tissue likely differ from TCR repertoires in blood. Pairwise subsampling indicated that sequencing depth was expected to affect the degree of clonotype sharing among donors. Compared with non-shared clonotypes, clonotypes shared by all four sorted-subset donors had higher generation probabilities. Across a few donors, approximately 4.9% of naive CD4, roughly 3.5% of naive CD8, 2.3% of memory CD4, and about 0.4% of memory CD8 clonotypes were shared.

Healthy HIV-negative adults with no recently reported acute infections or vaccinations were included as donors. Only Caucasian adults living in Nashville, Tennessee, USA were represented among the donors. CD4+ T cells were enriched through magnetic negative selection, after which naive cells were positively selected on CD45RA and the remaining negative fraction served as the memory subset. After blood collection by leukapheresis, PBMCs were isolated using Ficoll-Histopaque density gradient centrifugation and then cryopreserved in the vapor phase of liquid nitrogen. Analytical flow cytometry was used to check the purity and quantity of each magnetically sorted T cell population. Each sorted fraction had its genomic DNA isolated and then quantified by UV absorbance on a Nanodrop 2000c. Details on this clone: Its antigen target is currently unknown. No much larger clone exists at a distance of one base, and base qualities are not known.

In the germline V gene, CDR1 corresponds to SGHRS and CDR2 to YFSETQ. The CDR3 sequence holds 14 residues, the cysteine and phenylalanine included. The CDR3 DNA has 42 bases and is translated from base 1. The V and J ends are trimmed by 4 bases and 5 bases, leaving 16 bases between them. TCR CDR3 regions were amplified from genomic DNA by multiplex PCR using the deep immunoSEQ assay. For each cell subset, the extracted genomic DNA was distributed evenly across all wells of several immunoSEQ 96-well plates, and each plate served as one replicate. Each replicate PCR for sorted subsets received around 0.2 ug genomic DNA, equal to roughly 30,000 T cell genomes. The purified libraries were quantified using a Qubit 3.0 fluorometer, sized with a Bioanalyzer 2100, and then quantified again using the KAPA Library Quantification kit. Every immunoSEQ 96-well plate was sequenced on a separate single-read 150-cycle Illumina NextSeq 550 flow cell. The original pipeline was this. The immunoSEQ output contained only junctional sequences without quality scores, so filtering could not match that applied to full-length reads. To assign V/J genes and CDR3, sequences were annotated against IMGT germline references using PyIR, a Python wrapper for IgBLAST v1.9. Reads were removed for weak V/J assignments (E-value above 1e-6), missing CDR3, stop codons, out-of-frame junctions, or ambiguous translated residues. V3J clonotypes were defined by identical inferred V gene, J gene, and CDR3 amino acid sequence. To compute the percentage overlap between repertoires, the number of shared unique clonotypes was divided by the size of the smaller repertoire. Three approaches were used to assess repertoire richness: RTK rarefaction, the Chao1 estimator, and Recon v2.1 estimates of unobserved clonotypes. Generation probabilities were computed with OLGA for all TCRbeta clonotypes obtained by the gDNA method from several donors. The clones in this table, taken by TCRdb from immuneACCESS, are in-frame only. Not every clone is retained; where verified, under half of the shortfall comes from an unresolved V gene, and the cause of the rest is unknown. V and J calls and clone size are those listed in that table; D and trimming were worked out from the DNA. Across this sample there are about 1,500,000 clones, with around 95% seen only once. Together, the top ten hold 1% to 1.5% of the sample.

The source material was naive CD4+ T cells sorted from blood. Per the publication, the cell subset or site label means: CD45RA+ positively selected. Recombination linked TRBV5-1 to TRBJ2-7; TRBD2 is a weak D gene call, 5 bases matching. The source is a man aged 25-40 years in good health. For the CDR3, the sequence is CASSVRTVSDEQYF. In nucleotide form, the sequence is TGCGCCAGCAGCGTCCGGACTGTGAGTGACGAGCAGTACTTC.